This is a list of T cell receptor beta chains from one sample in a study of blood T cell repertoires in COVID-19. Data came from immunoSEQ multiplex PCR; TCRdb stores just in-frame clones and leaves some out. Found here are fewer than 250,000 clones, around 84% of them singletons; the top ten hold about 10%. What was sequenced was peripheral blood. All receptors derive from a woman of 80 years or more with COVID-19, enrolled during active disease. Both conserved end residues are part of each CDR3. The order of the fields is clone size, J gene, D gene, V gene, CDR3 DNA, CDR3 protein. The D gene is left open where the match is weak. Rows may omit the clone size; those that give it use once, few, many or a size class.

>-|TRBJ2-7|TRBD2|TRBV5-5
TGTGCCAGCAGCTTAGGAGGGGAGGGCTACGAGCAGTACTTC
CASSLGGEGYEQYF
>-|TRBJ1-1|-|TRBV3-1/TRBV3-2
TGTGCCAGCAGCCAAGGTGGCCTGAACACTGAAGCTTTCTTT
CASSQGGLNTEAFF
>once|TRBJ2-3|-|TRBV10-1
TGCGCCAGGCCTTGTGGGGGGGATACGCAGTATTTT
CARPCGGDTQYF
>-|TRBJ2-3|-|TRBV9
TGTGCCAGCAGCGTAGCTAGTCTAGAAGCAGATACGCAGTATTTT
CASSVASLEADTQYF
>once|TRBJ1-1|TRBD1|TRBV5-1
TGCGCCAGCAGCGGACCGACAGGGGCGAACACTGAAGCTTTCTTT
CASSGPTGANTEAFF
>-|TRBJ2-2|-|TRBV5-4
TGTGCCAGCAGCTTGCGGCGGGGGAACACCGGGGAGCTGTTTTTT
CASSLRRGNTGELFF
>-|TRBJ2-3|TRBD1|TRBV5-1
TGCGCCAGCAGCACAGGGACAGGCACAGATACGCAGTATTTT
CASSTGTGTDTQYF
>-|TRBJ2-7|TRBD1|TRBV12-3/TRBV12-4
TGTGCCAGCAGTTTAAGGGACAGGTCGTACTTC
CASSLRDRSYF
>-|TRBJ2-3|TRBD2|TRBV5-8
TGTGCCAGCAGCCCGGGACTAGCGGGGGGGCCGTGGGGCACAGATACGCAGTATTTT
CASSPGLAGGPWGTDTQYF
>-|TRBJ2-1|-|TRBV6-2/TRBV6-3
TGTGCCAGCAGACCTACTTCACCCCCCTACAATGAGCAGTTCTTC
CASRPTSPPYNEQFF
>few|TRBJ1-3|-|TRBV9
TGTGCCAGCAGCCTAGGGTATAGCTCTGGAAACACCATATATTTT
CASSLGYSSGNTIYF
>-|TRBJ2-3|TRBD2|TRBV6-2/TRBV6-3
TGTGCCAGCAGTCCCTGGAGGACTAGCGGGGGGCCTAGCACAGATACGCAGTATTTT
CASSPWRTSGGPSTDTQYF
>-|TRBJ2-3|TRBD2|TRBV11-2
TGTGCCAGCAGCTTAGATCGGGTGCGGGGGTCCGATACGCAGTATTTT
CASSLDRVRGSDTQYF
>-|TRBJ1-1|TRBD1|TRBV5-1
TGCGCCAGCAGCGGGGGACAGGTGAACACTGAAGCTTTCTTT
CASSGGQVNTEAFF
>few|TRBJ1-6|-|TRBV27
TGTGCCAGCAGTTTGTTGGTGGCAGGGAATTCACCCCTCCACTTT
CASSLLVAGNSPLHF
>-|TRBJ1-2|-|TRBV12-5
TGTGCTAGTGCCCCGTCAGGGGTCTATGGCTACACCTTC
CASAPSGVYGYTF
>-|TRBJ1-4|TRBD1|TRBV6-2/TRBV6-3
TGTGCCAGCAGTCACACCGGGACAGGGAATGAAAAACTGTTTTTT
CASSHTGTGNEKLFF
>-|TRBJ1-3|-|TRBV7-2
TGTGCCAGCAGCTCCCGTAGGACATCTGGAAACACCATATATTTT
CASSSRRTSGNTIYF
>-|TRBJ1-5|TRBD1|TRBV15
TGTGCCACCCACCTTGGACAGGGGATAATGCAGCCCCAGCATTTT
CATHLGQGIMQPQHF
>-|TRBJ2-1|TRBD2|TRBV5-4
TGTGCCAGCAGCTTGGGGGGAGGGATCAATGAGCAGTTCTTC
CASSLGGGINEQFF
>-|TRBJ1-4|-|TRBV5-6
TGTGCCAGCAGTTTGGCCGGGGGGCATGCTAATGAAAAACTGTTTTTT
CASSLAGGHANEKLFF
>-|TRBJ1-2|TRBD1|TRBV4-1
TGCGCCAGCAGCCACTTTAAGGACAGGGACCATGGCTACACCTTC
CASSHFKDRDHGYTF
>-|TRBJ1-1|-|TRBV19
TGTGCCTCCACTGGACTCGCGGATAACACTGAAGCTTTCTTT
CASTGLADNTEAFF
>-|TRBJ1-2|TRBD1|TRBV28
TGTGCCAGCACGACAGGGGCTAACTATGGCTACACCTTC
CASTTGANYGYTF
>once|TRBJ1-2|TRBD1|TRBV7-2
TGTGCCAGCAGCGTACTACAGGGGGCCTATGGCTACACCTTC
CASSVLQGAYGYTF
>-|TRBJ2-2|-|TRBV5-6
TGTGCCAGCAGCCCGGCCGGGACACAGAACACCGGGGAGCTGTTTTTT
CASSPAGTQNTGELFF
>-|TRBJ2-5|-|TRBV2
TGTGCCAGCATCCCCGGTAGACAAGGGACCCAGTACTTC
CASIPGRQGTQYF
>-|TRBJ1-1|-|TRBV4-1
TGCGCCAGCAGCCAAGGAGGGAACACTGAAGCTTTCTTT
CASSQGGNTEAFF
>few|TRBJ1-2|TRBD1|TRBV28
TGTGCCAGCAGATCAGTTCGAATACCGGGACAGGGGTTTGGCTACACCTTC
CASRSVRIPGQGFGYTF
>-|TRBJ2-5|-|TRBV7-7
TGTGCCAGCAGCCCGCGATCCGGGGGGCCAGAGACCCAGTACTTC
CASSPRSGGPETQYF
>-|TRBJ1-2|TRBD1|TRBV5-8
TGTGCCAGCAGCTTGTACGGGACAGAGTCCTATGGCTACACCTTC
CASSLYGTESYGYTF
>-|TRBJ1-1|-|TRBV27
TGTGCCACCAACGACAGGACCTCGGGCACTGAAGCTTTCTTT
CATNDRTSGTEAFF
>-|TRBJ1-5|TRBD1|TRBV14
TGTGCCAGCAGCCTCGCCGGGACAGGGGGCCTAATCGAGCCCCAGCATTTT
CASSLAGTGGLIEPQHF
>-|TRBJ2-2|TRBD2|TRBV3-1/TRBV3-2
TGTGCCAGCAGCCAAGGGAGCGGGGGGCGGTACACCGGGGAGCTGTTTTTT
CASSQGSGGRYTGELFF
>-|TRBJ2-5|TRBD2|TRBV4-2
TGTGCCAGCAGCCGGACTAGCGGGGGGAACCAAGAGACCCAGTACTTC
CASSRTSGGNQETQYF
>-|TRBJ2-5|-|TRBV3-1/TRBV3-2
TGTGCCAGCAGCCAAGCGTCGGGGGTGAGAGAGACCCAGTACTTC
CASSQASGVRETQYF